These T cell receptor beta chains were read from a single sample in a study of blood T cell repertoires in COVID-19. Sequenced by immunoSEQ multiplex PCR; TCRdb stores in-frame clones only, minus some. The sample lists roughly 80,000 clones, about 80% occurring once. Sequencing was performed on peripheral blood. The origin of the receptors is a man older than 75 with acute or convalescent COVID-19. The CDR3 runs from the conserved cysteine through the conserved F or W. D genes are given only for firm matches. Only some rows state a clone size, as once, few, many or a class for expanded clones.

D: TRBD1; size: NA; V: TRBV19; J: TRBJ1-5; DNA: TGTGCCAGTAGCCTAGACAGGGGAAATCAGCCCCAGCATTTT; CDR3: CASSLDRGNQPQHF
D: NA; size: once; V: TRBV6-1; J: TRBJ2-3; DNA: TGTGCCAGCAGTGAAGAGCTTTCGATTCATACGCAGTATTTT; CDR3: CASSEELSIHTQYF
D: NA; size: NA; V: TRBV18; J: TRBJ1-1; DNA: TGTGCCAGCTCACGTCAGGATGAAGCTTTCTTT; CDR3: CASSRQDEAFF
D: TRBD2; size: NA; V: TRBV10-3; J: TRBJ2-3; DNA: TGTGCCATCAGCCTAGCGGGGGACACAGATACGCAGTATTTT; CDR3: CAISLAGDTDTQYF
D: NA; size: NA; V: TRBV5-4; J: TRBJ1-1; DNA: TGTGCCAGCAGCTTCTACTCGATGAACACTGAAGCTTTCTTT; CDR3: CASSFYSMNTEAFF
D: TRBD1; size: NA; V: TRBV27; J: TRBJ1-1; DNA: TGTGCCAGCAGTTTCATGGCCGGGACAGGGGTTAGCGCTGAAGCTTTCTTT; CDR3: CASSFMAGTGVSAEAFF
D: NA; size: NA; V: TRBV11-3; J: TRBJ2-7; DNA: TGTGCCAGCAGCCCGGAGGGCGACGAGCAGTACTTC; CDR3: CASSPEGDEQYF
D: NA; size: NA; V: TRBV6-5; J: TRBJ2-7; DNA: TGTGCCAGCAGTTACTCCACAGACTACGAGCAGTACTTC; CDR3: CASSYSTDYEQYF
D: TRBD1; size: NA; V: TRBV6-5; J: TRBJ1-4; DNA: TGTGCCAGCCGGGACAGGGGCTCGGGTAATGAAAAACTGTTTTTT; CDR3: CASRDRGSGNEKLFF
D: TRBD1; size: NA; V: TRBV6-2/TRBV6-3; J: TRBJ1-2; DNA: TGTGCCAGCAGCGTGGACAGGGTAATTCGGAACACCTATGGCTACACCTTC; CDR3: CASSVDRVIRNTYGYTF
D: NA; size: NA; V: TRBV25-1; J: TRBJ1-6; DNA: TGTGCCAGCAAGGCTTATAATGGCGGTTCACCCCTCCACTTT; CDR3: CASKAYNGGSPLHF
D: TRBD2; size: NA; V: TRBV15; J: TRBJ2-3; DNA: TGTGCCACCAGCAGAGGGAATAGCGGGGGGGCAGATACGCAGTATTTT; CDR3: CATSRGNSGGADTQYF
D: TRBD1; size: NA; V: TRBV19; J: TRBJ1-2; DNA: TGTGCCAGTAGTAAAGAGGGACAGTTAAGGGGGACTAGCTATGGCTACACCTTC; CDR3: CASSKEGQLRGTSYGYTF
D: TRBD1; size: NA; V: TRBV5-5; J: TRBJ1-1; DNA: TGTGCCAGCAGCCCGGCTCCGGGACAGGGGGTTTCCATGAACACTGAAGCTTTCTTT; CDR3: CASSPAPGQGVSMNTEAFF
D: TRBD1; size: few; V: TRBV5-6; J: TRBJ1-6; DNA: TGTGCCAGCAGCTTACAGACAGGGGACGTTAATTCACCCCTCCACTTT; CDR3: CASSLQTGDVNSPLHF
D: TRBD2; size: NA; V: TRBV3-1/TRBV3-2; J: TRBJ2-2; DNA: TGTGCCAGCAGCCAAGATTGGGGGAGGGATGTCACCGGGGAGCTGTTTTTT; CDR3: CASSQDWGRDVTGELFF
D: NA; size: NA; V: TRBV5-1; J: TRBJ1-1; DNA: TGCGCCAGCAGGCCCAGGGTAGGGGTTACTGAAGCTTTCTTT; CDR3: CASRPRVGVTEAFF
D: NA; size: NA; V: TRBV2; J: TRBJ2-3; DNA: TGTGCCAGCCGTCGCGCAGATACGCAGTATTTT; CDR3: CASRRADTQYF
D: TRBD1; size: NA; V: TRBV5-1; J: TRBJ1-4; DNA: TGCGCCAGCCGGACAGGGACTAATGAAAAACTGTTTTTT; CDR3: CASRTGTNEKLFF
D: TRBD1; size: NA; V: TRBV2; J: TRBJ1-1; DNA: TGTGCCAGCATGGGGGACAGGGGTCTCACTGAAGCTTTCTTT; CDR3: CASMGDRGLTEAFF
D: TRBD1; size: few; V: TRBV5-1; J: TRBJ1-3; DNA: TGCGCCAGCAGCCCGGGACAGGTTTTTTCTGGAAACACCATATATTTT; CDR3: CASSPGQVFSGNTIYF
D: NA; size: NA; V: TRBV6-6; J: TRBJ1-2; DNA: TGTGCCAGCAGTCCCCCGGGACTTCGGAGCTATGGCTACACCTTC; CDR3: CASSPPGLRSYGYTF
D: NA; size: few; V: TRBV19; J: TRBJ1-2; DNA: TGTGCCAGTACCCCGAGGCAGGGGTCGACTAACTATGGCTACACCTTC; CDR3: CASTPRQGSTNYGYTF
D: TRBD2; size: NA; V: TRBV11-2; J: TRBJ2-7; DNA: TGTGCCAGCAGCTTAGCCGGGGGGGCCTCCGAGCAGTACTTC; CDR3: CASSLAGGASEQYF
D: TRBD1; size: NA; V: TRBV5-6; J: TRBJ2-7; DNA: TGTGCCAGCAGCATAAGGGACAGGTGGAGTACCTACGAGCAGTACTTC; CDR3: CASSIRDRWSTYEQYF
D: TRBD1; size: NA; V: TRBV5-1; J: TRBJ2-1; DNA: TGCGCCAGCAGCTTACCGACAGGGTCTGAGGGCAATGAGCAGTTCTTC; CDR3: CASSLPTGSEGNEQFF